This T cell receptor (beta chain) is from a study of memory CD8 T cells in hepatitis C reinfection. Study in general: Chronic HCV followed reinfection in two donors who cleared primary infection.

Method: immunoSEQ multiplex PCR; TCRdb's copy keeps in-frame clones and lacks some. The repertoire has around 45,000 clones, approximately 90% of them found once; the top ten carry around 1.2%. Time point described: peak reinfection, 3 to 8 weeks after reinfection detection. The sorted cells went straight to TCR sequencing with no prior in vitro expansion. The CDR3 contains 15 residues. Looked up from germline, CDR1 is SEHNR and CDR2 is FQNEAQ (reference sequence). V trimming: 1 base; J trimming: 13 bases; junction bases outside the gene matches: 10. Worth noting for this clone: Other DNA sequences in this specimen translate into the identical CDR3.

This sequence joins TRBV7-9 and TRBJ2-1, with 10 bases that match TRBD1. The material sequenced was naive CD8+ T cells sorted from blood. The receptor was derived from a man aged 18 to 29 with hepatitis C virus infection. CDR3 region: CASSLEGTGDANQFF. The DNA of the CDR3 is TGTGCCAGCAGCTTAGAAGGGACAGGGGATGCCAACCAGTTCTTC. Complete variable domain (other parts from reference TRBV7-9 and TRBJ2-1): DTGVSQNPRHKITKRGQNVTFRCDPISEHNRLYWYRQTLGQGPEFLTYFQNEAQLEKSRLLSDRFSAERPKGSFSTLEIQRTEQGDSAMYLCASSLEGTGDANQFFGPGTRLTVL.